This T cell receptor beta chain was observed in a study of blood T cell repertoires in COVID-19. Study at large: Italy, Spain and the United States were the sources of the convalescent and acute COVID-19 samples.

Germline V gene sequence: CDR1 LGHNA, CDR2 YNFKEQ. V lost 1 base to trimming and J lost 4 bases, with 9 bases between them. The CDR3 runs to 14 residues. Clones were sequenced by immunoSEQ multiplex PCR, and TCRdb holds only the in-frame ones, with some missing. Of 25,000 to 35,000 clones listed, almost 90% are singletons. The TCR was taken from a man aged 55 to 70 with active COVID-19. This sequence joins TRBV4-2 and TRBJ2-3; D is uncertain. The sample consisted of peripheral blood. The CDR3, as DNA: TGTGCCAGCAGCCAAGTCGGTGGGCCAGATACGCAGTATTTT. Its protein product is CASSQVGGPDTQYF.